This T cell receptor (beta chain) is drawn from a study of shared clonotypes between healthy human individuals. CDR1 LNHNV and CDR2 YYDKDF come from the germline V gene (reference sequence). The CDR3 is 16 amino acids. V was pared by 4 bases and J by 3 bases, with 10 bases of the junction left unmatched. This table comes from immunoSEQ multiplex PCR, and its TCRdb copy is limited to in-frame clones, with some not included. The table lists around 690,000 clones, roughly 91% of them singletons. The origin of this receptor is a man between 18 and 35 years old in good health. Some clones in this sample may be carry-over from other donors' samples. Input material: memory CD8+ T cells from PBMCs. The subset was: CD45RO+ cells pooled with CCR7-negative TemRA cells. The V call is TRBV15, the J call TRBJ2-7, with TRBD2 matching over 9 bases. DNA of the CDR3: TGTGCCACCAGCACCTCCGGGACTAGCCTGATCTACGAGCAGTACTTC. Translated: CATSTSGTSLIYEQYF. Full variable domain (missing parts from reference TRBV15 and TRBJ2-7): DAMVIQNPRYQVTQFGKPVTLSCSQTLNHNVMYWYQQKSSQAPKLLFHYYDKDFNNEADTPDNFQSRRPNTSFCFLDIRSPGLGDTAMYLCATSTSGTSLIYEQYFGPGTRLTVT.